A single sample gave rise to the 17 T cell receptor beta chains below, sequenced in a study of early T cells in non-severe SARS-CoV-2 infection (dated by TCRdb to about 2021). Receptor libraries were prepared by 5' RACE. Sequencing instrument: NextSeq 500. TCRdb reworked the public reads: Q25 trimming with fastp, MiXCR clone assembly, productive beta chains retained. Merged by CDR3 protein, the rows form single entries marked with the most common genes and DNA. This sample comprises around 70,000 distinct CDR3 sequences, 12% of them detected only once. In total, the top ten clones hold approximately 4.9% of the sample. The source material was whole blood. The receptors here all came from an adult who was a healthcare worker with PCR-confirmed SARS-CoV-2 infection or an uninfected control (not recorded which).

This chain connects TRBV12-3 or TRBV12-4 to TRBJ1-1, with D hard to call. V lost 6 bases and J 3 bases, leaving 8 bases between the germline ends. The CDR3 extends over 12 amino acids. In nucleotides, the CDR3 is TGTGCCAGCAGGGCAGAGTACACTGAAGCTTTCTTT. Protein product: CASRAEYTEAFF.

This clonotype was detected only a few times. This rearrangement joins TRBV7-8 to TRBJ2-2; D gene unclear. Germline CDR1 and CDR2: SGHVS and FQNEAQ. The germline V and J ends were trimmed by 8 bases and 6 bases, with 16 bases remaining between them. The CDR3 spans 14 residues. This chain's CDR3 is CASGGVAYAGELFF. As DNA, the CDR3 is TGTGCCAGCGGTGGGGTGGCTTACGCCGGGGAGCTGTTTTTT. The whole variable domain, remainder taken from reference TRBV7-8 and TRBJ2-2, is GAGVSQSPRYKVAKRGQDVALRCDPISGHVSLFWYQQALGQGPEFLTYFQNEAQLDKSGLPSDRFFAERPEGSVSTLKIQRTQQEDSAVYLCASGGVAYAGELFFGEGSRLTVL.

The table lists this clonotype with a few counts. The gene calls are TRBV29-1 and TRBJ2-1; 13 positions agree with TRBD2. The germline V gene has CDR1 SQVTM and CDR2 ANQGSEA. Losses at the gene ends were 6 bases for V and 9 bases for J; bases not matched to a gene: 5. The CDR3 has 13 residues. The CDR3 loop reads CSVRTSGRGEQFF. DNA for the CDR3: TGCAGCGTCCGGACTAGCGGGAGAGGTGAGCAGTTCTTC.

The sample holds a few counts of this clonotype. The rearrangement links TRBV29-1 to TRBJ2-1, with a possible D match to TRBD2 (6 bases). Germline assignment: CDR1 SQVTM and CDR2 ANQGSEA. This CDR3 is built from 11 residues. The ends were cut back, 7 bases at V and 7 bases at J, with 11 bases in the middle. The CDR3 here is CSAPAGNEQFF. The DNA for the CDR3 is TGCAGCGCCCCCGCGGGGAATGAGCAGTTCTTC.

The V call is TRBV6-5, the J call TRBJ2-2; D uncertain. The germline CDR1 and CDR2 sequences are MNHEY and SVGAGI. The V end lost 2 bases, the J end lost 5 bases, and 15 bases lay between the germline ends. The CDR3 contains 16 residues. The CDR3 nucleotides are TGTGCCAGCAGTTACGCAGGAGACCCGCCAACCGGGGAGCTGTTTTTT. The encoded protein is CASSYAGDPPTGELFF.

CDR3 residues: CASSGLAANEQFF. The CDR3 coding sequence is TGTGCCAGCAGTGGACTAGCGGCCAATGAGCAGTTCTTC. The chain carries TRBV2 and TRBJ2-1, with 9 bases aligning to TRBD2. The V segment lost 4 bases and the J segment 6 bases; nucleotides outside the gene matches: 1. CDR3 size: 13 residues. CDR1 is SNHLY, CDR2 FYNNEI, per germline.

This clonotype was detected a few times. The chain recombines TRBV11-2 with TRBJ1-3; D is undetermined. This CDR3 contains 15 residues. In germline, CDR1 is SGHAT, CDR2 FQNNGV. V shed 0 bases and J shed 0 bases, with 6 bases lying between them. The CDR3 sequence is CASSLERNSGNTIYF. The CDR3 bases are TGTGCCAGCAGCTTAGAACGCAACTCTGGAAACACCATATATTTT.

The chain links TRBV18 to TRBJ2-7; 9 positions match TRBD1. This CDR3 spans 12 amino acids. V lost 3 bases to trimming and J lost 6 bases; unmatched junction nucleotides: 0. CDR1 and CDR2 (germline): KGHSH, LQKENI. CDR3 bases: TGTGCCAGCTCACCGACAGGGGGCGAGCAGTACTTC. Translating gives CASSPTGGEQYF.

This clonotype was recorded at least ten times. The chain employs TRBV5-4 and TRBJ2-5; 8 bases agree with TRBD2. The junction had 18 bases not matched to a gene; V was cut back by 1 base and J by 4 bases. CDR1 and CDR2 (germline): SGHNT, YYREEE (reference sequence). The CDR3 sequence is 19 residues long. This CDR3 reads CASSLLIGLAAEGGETQYF. CDR3 nucleotide sequence: TGTGCCAGCAGCTTGTTAATTGGACTAGCAGCCGAAGGGGGAGAGACCCAGTACTTC.

This clonotype came up many times. CDR3 amino acids: CASSLLNTGELFF. The CDR3 nucleotides read TGTGCCAGCAGCCTCCTCAACACCGGGGAGCTGTTTTTT. V and J are TRBV7-3 and TRBJ2-2; unclear D gene. The CDR3 totals 13 residues. Germline V gene data show CDR1 as SGHTA and CDR2 as FQGTGA. Deletions cut 5 bases from V and 2 bases from J, with 6 bases between.

This rearrangement joins TRBV15 to TRBJ2-1, with TRBD1 matching over 8 bases. Germline assignment: CDR1 LNHNV and CDR2 YYDKDF (reference sequence). This CDR3 is built from 15 residues. The V gene end was trimmed by 1 base and the J gene end by 7 bases; junction bases not matched to a gene: 6. The CDR3 bases are TGTGCCACCAGCAGAGCCCCAGGGGGCTTTAATGAGCAGTTCTTC. The encoded protein is CATSRAPGGFNEQFF. The full variable domain, with the rest looked up from reference TRBV15 and TRBJ2-1, is DAMVIQNPRYQVTQFGKPVTLSCSQTLNHNVMYWYQQKSSQAPKLLFHYYDKDFNNEADTPDNFQSRRPNTSFCFLDIRSPGLGDTAMYLCATSRAPGGFNEQFFGPGTRLTVL.

Only a few counts were recorded for this clonotype. The chain has TRBV9 and TRBJ1-1; D not certain. V was trimmed by 0 bases and J by 9 bases, leaving 12 bases between them. The V gene's germline CDR1 is SGDLS and CDR2 YYNGEE. The CDR3 extends over 13 amino acids. The CDR3 here is CASSVEDRGKAFF. DNA of the CDR3: TGTGCCAGCAGCGTAGAAGATCGAGGCAAAGCTTTCTTT.

The table lists this clonotype with many counts. The CDR3 spells CAWSSQSTYTIYF. As DNA, the CDR3 is TGTGCCTGGAGTTCCCAATCGACATACACCATATATTTT. The chain carries TRBV30 and TRBJ1-3; no firm D call. The CDR3 is 13 amino acids. Germline CDR1 and CDR2: GTSNPN and SVGIG (reference sequence). Between the trimmed V and J ends, which lost 2 bases and 8 bases, there was a span of 13 bases.

This clonotype was seen a handful of times. The chain couples TRBV5-1 to TRBJ1-1; D is undetermined. CDR1 is SGHRS and CDR2 is YFSETQ in the germline V gene. This CDR3 spans 15 amino acids. Trimming took 0 bases from V and 6 from J, leaving 15 bases between them. CDR3 region: CASSLGAVEDSEAFF. CDR3 nucleotides: TGCGCCAGCAGCTTGGGGGCGGTGGAGGACTCTGAAGCTTTCTTT.

This clonotype was seen just once. The chain is built from TRBV12-5 and TRBJ2-3; 14 bases map to TRBD2. V gave up 5 bases and J gave up 6 bases; unmatched junction bases: 10. Germline V gene lookup returns CDR1 LGHNT and CDR2 FRNRAP. This CDR3 comprises 17 residues. The CDR3: CASGPGTSGRVVDTQYF. DNA of the CDR3: TGTGCTAGTGGTCCCGGGACTAGCGGGAGAGTCGTTGATACGCAGTATTTT.

Note on this clonotype: A much larger clone sits a single nucleotide away, making a read error possible. The chain links TRBV19 to TRBJ2-7, with 8 bases fitting TRBD1. This CDR3 is built from 13 residues. Germline lookup yields CDR1 LNHDA and CDR2 SQIVND (reference sequence). The CDR3 reads CASSIRTGYEQNF. Here the CDR3 DNA reads TGTGCCAGTAGTATACGGACAGGGTACGAGCAGAACTTC.

CDR3 sequence: CSAGQGGADTQYF. The CDR3 region has the DNA TGCAGCGCTGGACAGGGTGGAGCAGATACGCAGTATTTT. The gene calls are TRBV29-1 and TRBJ2-3; 8 bases are a match to TRBD1. Germline V gene lookup returns CDR1 SQVTM and CDR2 ANQGSEA. V was pared by 7 bases and J by 4 bases, with 7 bases of the junction left unmatched. The CDR3 runs 13 residues.